What follows are 9 T cell receptor beta chains derived from one specimen sequenced in a study of blood T cell repertoires in COVID-19. The assay was immunoSEQ multiplex PCR, and TCRdb's table has in-frame clones only and misses some. The sample has more than 200,000 clones; over 75% are singletons. Input material: peripheral blood. The origin of the receptors is a man in his fifties or sixties with COVID-19, enrolled during active disease.

The chain couples TRBV7-3 to TRBJ2-2, with 8 positions matching TRBD2. The trim removed 5 bases at V and 4 bases at J, leaving 9 bases unmatched. Per the germline V gene, CDR1 is SGHTA and CDR2 is FQGTGA. The CDR3 has 16 amino acids. CDR3 sequence (DNA): TGTGCCAGCAGCGCGCTTGGGGCGGGAGGCACCGGGGAGCTGTTTTTT. This gives the protein CASSALGAGGTGELFF.

The gene calls are TRBV15 and TRBJ2-2, with no clear D. This CDR3 is built from 14 residues. Germline CDR1 LNHNV, CDR2 YYDKDF (reference sequence). V was pared by 1 base and J by 6 bases, with 9 bases between. The CDR3 DNA reads as TGTGCCACCAGCAGAGTTGGGCTTCCCGGGGAGCTGTTTTTT. Translating it yields CATSRVGLPGELFF.

CDR3 loop: CASSRLTGANTGELFF. The CDR3 DNA sequence: TGCGCCAGCAGTCGATTGACAGGGGCGAACACCGGGGAGCTGTTTTTT. V and J are TRBV5-1 and TRBJ2-2, with TRBD1 identical over 8 bases. The J segment lost 0 bases and the V segment lost 5 bases, leaving 6 bases of the junction unmatched. Germline V gene sequence: CDR1 SGHRS, CDR2 YFSETQ. CDR3 size: 16 residues.

This chain uses TRBV5-5 with TRBJ2-3; 8 bases are shared with TRBD1. V dropped 1 base and J dropped 2; count of bases not matched to a gene: 6. The V gene's germline CDR1 is SGHKS and CDR2 YYEKEE (reference sequence). The CDR3 extends over 16 amino acids. The CDR3 bases are TGTGCCAGCAGCTTGCAGGGGGCGACAAACACAGATACGCAGTATTTT. It translates to CASSLQGATNTDTQYF.

The genes are TRBV15 and TRBJ1-5, with TRBD1 as a possible D gene (6 bases). The CDR3 length is 19 residues. The V end lost 1 base, the J end lost 6 bases, and 25 bases lay between the germline ends. Germline-derived CDR1 and CDR2 are LNHNV and YYDKDF (reference sequence). CDR3 loop: CATSRVDTGKSLVSQPQHF. The DNA of the CDR3 is TGTGCCACCAGCAGAGTGGATACAGGGAAGAGTCTGGTTAGTCAGCCCCAGCATTTT. Complete variable domain (other parts from reference TRBV15 and TRBJ1-5): DAMVIQNPRYQVTQFGKPVTLSCSQTLNHNVMYWYQQKSSQAPKLLFHYYDKDFNNEADTPDNFQSRRPNTSFCFLDIRSPGLGDTAMYLCATSRVDTGKSLVSQPQHFGDGTRLSIL.

The CDR3 coding sequence is TGCGCCAGCAGTTCAGGGGACTATGGCTACACCTTC. Protein sequence: CASSSGDYGYTF. This chain links TRBV10-2 with TRBJ1-2, with a weak D call TRBD1 (6 bases). Trimming shortened V by 5 bases and J by 3 bases, and 7 bases separated the two germline ends. This CDR3 contains 12 residues. Looked up from germline, CDR1 is WSHSY and CDR2 is SAAADI.

Regarding this clone: The sample contains more than one DNA sequence encoding this CDR3. The chain joins TRBV6-5 to TRBJ1-4, with 10 bases matching TRBD1. The junction had 2 bases not matched to a gene; V was cut back by 6 bases and J by 7 bases. The germline gives CDR1 MNHEY, CDR2 SVGAGI. The CDR3 is made up of 13 amino acids. CDR3 protein: CASSRDRGEKLFF. Written as DNA, the CDR3 is TGTGCCAGCAGCCGGGACAGGGGTGAAAAACTGTTTTTT.

This chain uses TRBV5-1 with TRBJ1-1; TRBD1 matches at 9 bases. V dropped 4 bases and J dropped 5; count of bases not matched to a gene: 9. The CDR3 length is 15 residues. Germline V gene sequence: CDR1 SGHRS, CDR2 YFSETQ. The CDR3, as DNA: TGCGCCAGCAGCAGAACGACAGGGGGTGGGACTGAAGCTTTCTTT. Protein: CASSRTTGGGTEAFF.

The genes are TRBV11-2 and TRBJ2-1, with TRBD2 identical over 9 bases. Trimming took 1 base from V and 5 from J; bases not matched to a gene: 3. The V gene's germline CDR1 is SGHAT and CDR2 FQNNGV. The CDR3 runs to 15 residues. The CDR3 nucleotides read TGTGCCAGCAGCTTAGGACTAGCGGAAAACAATGAGCAGTTCTTC. Its protein is CASSLGLAENNEQFF.